This section outlines one T cell receptor beta chain sequence together with its context. V was trimmed by 4 bases and J by 0 bases, leaving 12 bases between them. The CDR3 is 15 amino acids. As it was prepared, the TCRbeta library received unique molecular identifiers. One entry per CDR3 protein results from TCRdb running MiXCR on the PCR reads. Of a few hundred thousand distinct CDR3 sequences in the sample, approximately 12% were seen once. The sample is drawn from a study of T-cell reconstitution after alpha-beta-depleted transplantation in children. The genes are TRBV12-3 or TRBV12-4 and TRBJ1-2, with D hard to call. This receptor was identified in a human donor who donated a stem cell graft to a child with Fanconi anemia. This specimen was PBMCs, taken from the stem cell graft. The CDR3 spells CASSSGLPPNYGYTF. Written as DNA, the CDR3 is TGTGCCAGCAGTTCGGGCCTTCCCCCTAACTATGGCTACACCTTC.